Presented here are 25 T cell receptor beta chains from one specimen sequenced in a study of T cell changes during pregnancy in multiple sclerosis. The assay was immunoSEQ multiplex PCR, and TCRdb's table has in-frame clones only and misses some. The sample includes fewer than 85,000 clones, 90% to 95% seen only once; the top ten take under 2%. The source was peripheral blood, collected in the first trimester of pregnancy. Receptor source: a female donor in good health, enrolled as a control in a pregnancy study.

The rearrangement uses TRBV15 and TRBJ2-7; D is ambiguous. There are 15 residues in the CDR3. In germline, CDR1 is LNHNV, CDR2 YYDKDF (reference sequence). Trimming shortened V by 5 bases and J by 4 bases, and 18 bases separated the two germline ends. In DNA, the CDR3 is TGTGCCACCAGCTTCTCAGTTGCCCCTTCGTACGAGCAGTACTTC. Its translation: CATSFSVAPSYEQYF.

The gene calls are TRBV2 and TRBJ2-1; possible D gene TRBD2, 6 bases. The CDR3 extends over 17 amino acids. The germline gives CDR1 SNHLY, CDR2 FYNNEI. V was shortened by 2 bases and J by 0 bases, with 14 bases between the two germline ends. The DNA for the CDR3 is TGTGCCAGCAGTGAATTCGGCGGGGCACTCTCCTACAATGAGCAGTTCTTC. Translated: CASSEFGGALSYNEQFF.

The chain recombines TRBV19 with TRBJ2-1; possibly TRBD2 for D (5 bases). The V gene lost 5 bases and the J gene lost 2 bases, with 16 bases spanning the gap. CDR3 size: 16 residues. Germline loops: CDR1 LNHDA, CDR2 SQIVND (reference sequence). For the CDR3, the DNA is TGTGCCAGTAGTGCGAATCTACTAGGCCCCTACAATGAGCAGTTCTTC. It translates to CASSANLLGPYNEQFF.

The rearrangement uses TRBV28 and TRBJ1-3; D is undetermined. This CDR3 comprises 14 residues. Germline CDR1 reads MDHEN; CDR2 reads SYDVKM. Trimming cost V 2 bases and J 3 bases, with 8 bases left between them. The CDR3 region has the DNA TGTGCCAGCAGTTTAGCGGGTTTTGGAAACACCATATATTTT. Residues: CASSLAGFGNTIYF.

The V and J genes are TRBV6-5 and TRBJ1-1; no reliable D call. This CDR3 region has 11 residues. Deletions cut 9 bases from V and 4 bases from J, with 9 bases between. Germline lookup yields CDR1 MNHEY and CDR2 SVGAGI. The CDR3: CASRRGTEAFF. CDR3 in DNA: TGTGCCAGTCGCCGAGGCACTGAAGCTTTCTTT.

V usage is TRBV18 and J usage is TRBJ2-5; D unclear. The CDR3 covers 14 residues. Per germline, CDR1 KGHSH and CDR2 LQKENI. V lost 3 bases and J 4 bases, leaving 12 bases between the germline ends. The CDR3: CASSPFGPIETQYF. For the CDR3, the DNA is TGTGCCAGCTCACCTTTTGGGCCCATAGAGACCCAGTACTTC.

The CDR3 loop is CASSRTGTGNTIYF. In DNA form, the CDR3 reads TGTGCCAGCAGTCGGACAGGGACTGGAAACACCATATATTTT. The chain couples TRBV6-5 to TRBJ1-3, with TRBD1 matching over 8 bases. The V and J ends lost 5 bases and 2 bases, in that order; junction bases with no gene match: 2. The CDR3 runs 14 residues. The germline CDR1 and CDR2 sequences are MNHEY and SVGAGI.

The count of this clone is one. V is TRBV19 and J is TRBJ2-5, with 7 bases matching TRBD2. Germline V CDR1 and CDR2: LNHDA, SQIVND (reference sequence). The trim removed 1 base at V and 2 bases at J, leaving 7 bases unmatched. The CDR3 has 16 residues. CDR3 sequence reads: CASSIGPSSGQETQYF. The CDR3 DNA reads TGTGCCAGTAGTATAGGGCCCAGTAGCGGGCAAGAGACCCAGTACTTC.

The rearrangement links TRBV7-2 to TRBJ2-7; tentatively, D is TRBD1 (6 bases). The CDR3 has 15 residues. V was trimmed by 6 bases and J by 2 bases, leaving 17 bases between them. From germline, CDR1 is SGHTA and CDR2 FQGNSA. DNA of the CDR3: TGTGCCAGCAGTCACCTAGGGGGTATCCCCTACGAGCAGTACTTC. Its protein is CASSHLGGIPYEQYF.

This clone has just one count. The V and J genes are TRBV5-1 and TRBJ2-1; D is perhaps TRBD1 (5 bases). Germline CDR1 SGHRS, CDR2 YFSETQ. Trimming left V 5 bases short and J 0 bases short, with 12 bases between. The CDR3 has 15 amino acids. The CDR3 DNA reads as TGCGCCAGCAGTCCACAGGCCAGCTCCTACAATGAGCAGTTCTTC. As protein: CASSPQASSYNEQFF.

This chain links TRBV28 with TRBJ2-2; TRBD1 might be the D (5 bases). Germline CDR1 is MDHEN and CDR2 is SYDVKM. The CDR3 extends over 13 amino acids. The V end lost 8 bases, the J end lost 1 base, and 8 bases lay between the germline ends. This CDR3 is CASLGQNTGELFF. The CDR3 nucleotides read TGTGCCAGCCTAGGACAGAACACCGGGGAGCTGTTTTTT.

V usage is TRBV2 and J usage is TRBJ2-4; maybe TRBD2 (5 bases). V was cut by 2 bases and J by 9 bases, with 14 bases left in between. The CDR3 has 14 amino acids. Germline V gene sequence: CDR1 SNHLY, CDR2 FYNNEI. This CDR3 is CASSESEGGSIQYF. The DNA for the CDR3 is TGTGCCAGCAGTGAAAGTGAGGGTGGAAGCATTCAGTACTTC.

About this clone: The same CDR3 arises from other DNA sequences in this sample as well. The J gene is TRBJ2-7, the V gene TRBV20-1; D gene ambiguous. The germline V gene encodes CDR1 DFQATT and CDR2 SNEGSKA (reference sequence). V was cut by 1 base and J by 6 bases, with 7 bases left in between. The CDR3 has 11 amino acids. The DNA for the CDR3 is TGCAGTGCTAGAGCAGGTGGCGAGCAGTACTTC. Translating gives CSARAGGEQYF.

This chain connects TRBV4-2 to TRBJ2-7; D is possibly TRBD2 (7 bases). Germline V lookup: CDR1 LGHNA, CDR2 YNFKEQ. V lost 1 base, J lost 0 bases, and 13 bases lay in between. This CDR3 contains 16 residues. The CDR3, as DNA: TGTGCCAGCAGCCAAGCTCTGGGGGGGGCCTCCTACGAGCAGTACTTC. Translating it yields CASSQALGGASYEQYF.

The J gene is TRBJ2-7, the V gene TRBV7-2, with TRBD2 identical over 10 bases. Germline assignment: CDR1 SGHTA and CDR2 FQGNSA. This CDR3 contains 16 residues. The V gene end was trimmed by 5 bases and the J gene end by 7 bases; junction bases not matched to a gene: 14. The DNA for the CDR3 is TGTGCCAGCAGCATATACCCTAGCGGGAGCTTGGGGGAGCAGTACTTC. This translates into CASSIYPSGSLGEQYF.

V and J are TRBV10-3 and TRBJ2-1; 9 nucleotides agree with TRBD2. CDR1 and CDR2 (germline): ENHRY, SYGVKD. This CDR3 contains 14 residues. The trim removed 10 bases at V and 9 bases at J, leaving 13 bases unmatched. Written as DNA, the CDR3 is TGTGCCACCGGTAGCGGGAGTGGGATCGGTGAGCAGTTCTTC. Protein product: CATGSGSGIGEQFF.

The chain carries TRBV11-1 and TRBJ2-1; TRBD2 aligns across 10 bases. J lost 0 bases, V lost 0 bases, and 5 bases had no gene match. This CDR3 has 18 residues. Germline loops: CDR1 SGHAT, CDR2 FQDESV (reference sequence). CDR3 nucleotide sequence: TGTGCCAGCAGCTTAGCAGGTGCTAGCGGGAGCTCCTACAATGAGCAGTTCTTC. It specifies CASSLAGASGSSYNEQFF.

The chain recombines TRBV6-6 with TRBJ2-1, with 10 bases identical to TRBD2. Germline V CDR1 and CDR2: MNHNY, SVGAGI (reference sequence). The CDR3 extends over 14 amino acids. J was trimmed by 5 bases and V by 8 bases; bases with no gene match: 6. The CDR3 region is CASSVAGGNNEQFF. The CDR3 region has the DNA TGTGCCAGCTCCGTAGCGGGAGGTAACAATGAGCAGTTCTTC.

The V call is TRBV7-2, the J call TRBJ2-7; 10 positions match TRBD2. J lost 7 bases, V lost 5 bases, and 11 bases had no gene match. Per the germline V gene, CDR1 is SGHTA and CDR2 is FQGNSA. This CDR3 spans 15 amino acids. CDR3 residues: CASSPTLAGDKEQYF. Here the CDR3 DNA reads TGTGCCAGCAGCCCTACCCTAGCGGGGGATAAGGAGCAGTACTTC.

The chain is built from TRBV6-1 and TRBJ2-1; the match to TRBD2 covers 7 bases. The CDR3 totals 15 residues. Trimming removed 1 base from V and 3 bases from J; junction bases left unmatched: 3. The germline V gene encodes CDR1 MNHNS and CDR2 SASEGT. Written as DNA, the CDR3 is TGTGCCAGCAGTGAAGGTCTAGCGGTCTACAATGAGCAGTTCTTC. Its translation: CASSEGLAVYNEQFF.

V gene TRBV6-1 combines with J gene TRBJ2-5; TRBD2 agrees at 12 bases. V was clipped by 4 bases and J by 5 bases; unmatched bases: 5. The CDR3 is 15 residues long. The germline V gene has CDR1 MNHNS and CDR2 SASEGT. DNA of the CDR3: TGTGCCAGCAGTGCTAGCGGGAGGGCCGTGGAGACCCAGTACTTC. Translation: CASSASGRAVETQYF.

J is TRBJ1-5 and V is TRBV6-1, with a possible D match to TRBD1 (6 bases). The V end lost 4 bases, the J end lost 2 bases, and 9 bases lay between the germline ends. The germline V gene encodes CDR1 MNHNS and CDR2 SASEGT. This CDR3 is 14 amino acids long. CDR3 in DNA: TGTGCCAGCAGTGGGCAGGGGCGCAATCAGCCCCAGCATTTT. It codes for CASSGQGRNQPQHF.

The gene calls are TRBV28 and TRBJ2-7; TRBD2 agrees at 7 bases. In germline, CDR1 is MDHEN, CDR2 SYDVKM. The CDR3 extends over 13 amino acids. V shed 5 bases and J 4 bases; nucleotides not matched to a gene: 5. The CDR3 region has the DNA TGTGCCAGCAGTCCAAGGGAGGGTTACGAGCAGTACTTC. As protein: CASSPREGYEQYF.

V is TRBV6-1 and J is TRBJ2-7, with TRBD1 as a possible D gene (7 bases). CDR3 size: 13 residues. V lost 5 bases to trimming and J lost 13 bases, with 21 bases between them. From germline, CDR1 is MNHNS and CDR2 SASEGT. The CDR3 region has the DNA TGTGCCAGCAGTACCACCTGGAGGGGGCCGTTCTACTTC. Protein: CASSTTWRGPFYF.

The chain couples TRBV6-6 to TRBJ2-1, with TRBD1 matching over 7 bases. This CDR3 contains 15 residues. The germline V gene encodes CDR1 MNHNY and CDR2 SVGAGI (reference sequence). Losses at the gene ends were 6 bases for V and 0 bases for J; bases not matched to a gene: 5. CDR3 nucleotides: TGTGCCAGCAGAGAAACAGGGGCCTCCTACAATGAGCAGTTCTTC. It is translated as CASRETGASYNEQFF.